Below are 26 T cell receptor beta chains sequenced from a single sample in a study of tissue T cells after allogeneic stem cell transplantation. Sequencing used immunoSEQ multiplex PCR; TCRdb keeps in-frame clones, though not all of them. The table shows about 4,100 clones, with more than 70% occurring only once. Adult allogeneic hematopoietic cell transplant recipients with steroid-refractory graft-versus-host disease were prospectively enrolled for research autopsy. The source was esophageal tissue, collected at autopsy. These receptors were taken from an older male patient with steroid-refractory graft-versus-host disease after an allogeneic stem cell transplant. Some T cells here may be from the graft donor.

V usage is TRBV5-2 and J usage is TRBJ2-6. TRBV5-2 is described as a pseudogene. The CDR3 runs to 14 residues. CDR3 residues: CASKITREYTKSGF. The DNA for the CDR3 is TGTGCCAGCAAGATAACAAGAGAGTACACAAAGTCGGGCTTC.

The rearrangement links TRBV28 to TRBJ1-4, with a weak D call TRBD1 (5 bases). The CDR3 spans 14 residues. The V end lost 5 bases, the J end lost 0 bases, and 7 bases lay between the germline ends. Germline V lookup: CDR1 MDHEN, CDR2 SYDVKM. The CDR3 DNA sequence: TGTGCCAGCAGTCAGGGTTCAACTAATGAAAAACTGTTTTTT. It translates to CASSQGSTNEKLFF.

The chain recombines TRBV27 with TRBJ2-7; weak D call: TRBD1 (6 bases). With 6 bases removed from V and 7 bases from J, the gap between germline ends came to 16 bases. The germline V gene has CDR1 MNHEY and CDR2 SMNVEV (reference sequence). The CDR3 totals 13 residues. CDR3 region: CASSHDPRGEQYF. The CDR3 bases are TGTGCCAGCAGCCACGACCCTAGGGGGGAGCAGTACTTC.

V is TRBV27 and J is TRBJ2-7; 8 bases match TRBD1. The germline CDR1 and CDR2 sequences are MNHEY and SMNVEV (reference sequence). V shed 5 bases, J shed 2 bases, and the junction held 17 bases outside the gene matches. The CDR3 contains 18 residues. DNA of the CDR3: TGTGCCAGCAGTCCCCACCTTCCGGGACAGGCGGTGCCCTACGAGCAGTACTTC. Amino acids: CASSPHLPGQAVPYEQYF.

CDR3 in DNA: TGTGCCAGCAGTGTTCCTCCCAGGGGATATGGCTACACCTTC. It yields the protein CASSVPPRGYGYTF. J is TRBJ1-2 and V is TRBV2; the D gene is possibly TRBD1 (6 bases). Germline lookup yields CDR1 SNHLY and CDR2 FYNNEI. There are 14 residues in the CDR3. The ends were cut back, 4 bases at V and 5 bases at J, with 14 bases in the middle.

The chain combines TRBV3-1 (or the pseudogene TRBV3-2) with TRBJ2-7, with 7 bases aligning to TRBD1. CDR3 length equals 15 residues. With 4 bases clipped from V and 0 bases from J, the junction kept 6 bases outside the gene matches. Germline assignment: CDR1 LGHDT and CDR2 YNNKEL (reference sequence). Here the CDR3 reads CASSRTGTVSYEQYF. As DNA, the CDR3 is TGTGCCAGCAGCCGCACCGGGACAGTCTCCTACGAGCAGTACTTC.

This chain uses TRBV13 with TRBJ2-3; 12 nucleotides line up with TRBD2. The J segment lost 7 bases and the V segment lost 2 bases, leaving 7 bases of the junction unmatched. Germline values: CDR1 PRHDT, CDR2 FYEKMQ (reference sequence). The CDR3 length is 16 residues. This CDR3 reads CASSLQLAGGGNTQYF. CDR3 DNA sequence: TGTGCCAGCAGCTTACAACTAGCGGGGGGCGGGAATACGCAGTATTTT.

The DNA of the CDR3 is TGTGCCAGTAGTATTCGGTGGGGACTCGAGCAGTACTTC. Protein: CASSIRWGLEQYF. This chain connects TRBV19 to TRBJ2-7; a possible D gene is TRBD2 (6 bases). The V gene's germline CDR1 is LNHDA and CDR2 SQIVND (reference sequence). This CDR3 region has 13 residues. The V and J ends lost 3 bases and 6 bases respectively, with 12 bases between them.

The CDR3 loop is CASSMEQETQYF. Written as DNA, the CDR3 is TGTGCCAGCAGCATGGAGCAAGAGACCCAGTACTTC. The gene calls are TRBV2 and TRBJ2-5; no clear D gene. Trimming removed 6 bases from V and 2 bases from J, with 7 bases in between. The CDR3 is 12 amino acids. Germline V CDR1 and CDR2: SNHLY, FYNNEI.

The chain carries TRBV5-8 and TRBJ1-2; possibly TRBD1 for D (6 bases). This CDR3 spans 17 amino acids. Trimming stripped 4 bases from V and 8 bases from J, with 27 bases between. CDR1 is SGHTS, CDR2 YDEGEE, per germline. CDR3 region: CASSPRKASITRGGYTF. As DNA, the CDR3 is TGTGCCAGCAGCCCGAGGAAGGCTAGCATAACGAGGGGGGGCTACACCTTC.

J is TRBJ2-7 and V is TRBV28; D is uncertain. This CDR3 spans 13 amino acids. The V gene's germline CDR1 is MDHEN and CDR2 SYDVKM. V gave up 1 base and J gave up 3 bases, with 7 bases separating them. CDR3 protein: CASSLLSGYEQYF. The CDR3 coding sequence is TGTGCCAGCAGTTTATTAAGTGGCTACGAGCAGTACTTC.

This clone was counted a single time. The CDR3 reads CASSPPHVTGRTTEAFF. CDR3 coding DNA: TGTGCCAGCAGCCCGCCCCACGTTACGGGGAGAACCACTGAAGCTTTCTTT. The chain joins TRBV3-1 (or the pseudogene TRBV3-2) to TRBJ1-1, with D uncertain. Germline V lookup: CDR1 LGHDT, CDR2 YNNKEL (reference sequence). This CDR3 has 17 residues. V was trimmed by 4 bases and J by 4 bases, leaving 22 bases between them.

The gene calls are TRBV9 and TRBJ2-5; the D gene is possibly TRBD2 (6 bases). Germline assignment: CDR1 SGDLS and CDR2 YYNGEE. The CDR3 extends over 14 amino acids. Deletions cut 2 bases from V and 5 bases from J, with 13 bases between. CDR3 sequence reads: CASSVTSGVETQYF. The CDR3 DNA is TGTGCCAGCAGCGTGACTTCGGGGGTGGAGACCCAGTACTTC.

The chain is built from TRBV6-4 and TRBJ1-5; TRBD1 aligns across 10 bases. The CDR3 loop spans 16 amino acids. Germline CDR1 is MRHNA and CDR2 is SNTAGT. V shed 8 bases, J shed 2 bases, and the junction held 9 bases outside the gene matches. The CDR3 sequence: CASQDRGHGGNQPQHF. The CDR3 bases are TGTGCCAGCCAAGACAGGGGGCATGGTGGCAATCAGCCCCAGCATTTT.

The rearrangement joins TRBV7-8 to TRBJ2-6; no clear D. This CDR3 contains 15 residues. Germline V gene data show CDR1 as SGHVS and CDR2 as FQNEAQ. With 5 bases removed from V and 0 bases from J, the gap between germline ends came to 8 bases. Here the CDR3 reads CASSLGSSGANVLTF. DNA of the CDR3: TGTGCCAGCAGCCTTGGGTCCTCTGGGGCCAACGTCCTGACTTTC. Combining the CDR3 with reference TRBV7-8 and TRBJ2-6 gives the whole variable domain GAGVSQSPRYKVAKRGQDVALRCDPISGHVSLFWYQQALGQGPEFLTYFQNEAQLDKSGLPSDRFFAERPEGSVSTLKIQRTQQEDSAVYLCASSLGSSGANVLTFGAGSRLTVL.

Concerning this clone itself: Germline and junction disagree at one end, which may indicate a read error. The chain joins TRBV7-2 to TRBJ2-3, with D perhaps matching TRBD1 (5 bases). Germline-derived CDR1 and CDR2 are SGHTA and FQGNSA. This CDR3 contains 17 residues. CDR3: CASGLPSQGSATDTQYF. The CDR3 coding sequence is TGTGCCAGCGGCTTGCCCAGTCAGGGCTCTGCTACAGATACGCAGTATTTT.

V is TRBV7-8 and J is TRBJ2-7; TRBD1 might be the D (5 bases). This CDR3 contains 14 residues. Trimming pared 3 bases from V and 4 bases from J, leaving 13 bases between. Per germline, CDR1 SGHVS and CDR2 FQNEAQ. The CDR3 sequence is CASSFPSSGYEQYF. CDR3 nucleotides: TGTGCCAGCAGCTTCCCATCTTCAGGGTACGAGCAGTACTTC.

The chain links TRBV14 to TRBJ2-7; perhaps TRBD1 as D (6 bases). Germline values: CDR1 SGHDN, CDR2 FVKESK. Trimming took 1 base from V and 3 from J, leaving 13 bases between them. CDR3 length: 15 residues. In DNA form, the CDR3 reads TGTGCCAGCAGCCAAGTATCTCGACAGGTCTACGAGCAGTACTTC. This encodes CASSQVSRQVYEQYF.

The chain links TRBV30 to TRBJ1-6, with D uncertain. V gave up 2 bases and J gave up 0 bases, with 5 bases separating them. The CDR3 runs to 14 residues. Germline V lookup: CDR1 GTSNPN, CDR2 SVGIG (reference sequence). The CDR3 is CAWSLVSYNSPLHF. The CDR3 coding sequence is TGTGCCTGGAGTCTCGTCTCCTATAATTCACCCCTCCACTTT.

The chain couples TRBV6-5 to TRBJ2-3; no clear D gene. Deletions cut 3 bases from V and 5 bases from J, with 12 bases between. Germline assignment: CDR1 MNHEY and CDR2 SVGAGI. CDR3 length equals 14 residues. The chain's CDR3 is CASSYRYRGDTQYF. In nucleotides, the CDR3 is TGTGCCAGCAGTTATAGATACAGAGGAGATACGCAGTATTTT.

The chain combines TRBV11-2 with TRBJ1-3; D is uncertain. This CDR3 region has 18 residues. The germline V gene encodes CDR1 SGHAT and CDR2 FQNNGV. V was shortened by 2 bases and J by 0 bases, with 17 bases between the two germline ends. This chain's CDR3 is CASSLWAEVRNSGNTIYF. CDR3 bases: TGTGCCAGCAGCTTATGGGCTGAGGTCAGAAACTCTGGAAACACCATATATTTT.

V is TRBV6-5 and J is TRBJ2-7; no clear D gene. The germline CDR1 and CDR2 sequences are MNHEY and SVGAGI. CDR3 length: 13 residues. The V end was cut by 8 bases, the J end by 0 bases, with 11 bases between. CDR3 residues: CASRQEISYEQYF. CDR3 in DNA: TGTGCCAGCCGGCAGGAAATCTCCTACGAGCAGTACTTC.

This chain links TRBV14 with TRBJ2-7; no clear D. The CDR3 has 14 amino acids. Germline loops: CDR1 SGHDN, CDR2 FVKESK. Trimming took off 1 base at V and 2 bases at J, with 9 bases between the two ends. In nucleotides, the CDR3 is TGTGCCAGCAGCCAAGCTAACCAAGCCTACGAGCAGTACTTC. Its protein product is CASSQANQAYEQYF.

The chain links TRBV5-5 to TRBJ1-2; a possible D gene is TRBD1 (6 bases). The CDR3 has 15 amino acids. V shed 2 bases and J shed 3 bases, with 14 bases lying between them. The germline CDR1 and CDR2 sequences are SGHKS and YYEKEE (reference sequence). In DNA, the CDR3 is TGTGCCAGCAGCTTAATCGGGGGCTTGGACTATGGCTACACCTTC. Its protein product is CASSLIGGLDYGYTF.

The chain joins TRBV4-1 to TRBJ1-1; 7 nucleotides match TRBD1. Germline values: CDR1 MGHRA, CDR2 YSYEKL. The CDR3 has 15 residues. J lost 3 bases, V lost 3 bases, and 7 bases had no gene match. This CDR3 reads CASSQEGTDHTEAFF. The DNA of the CDR3 is TGCGCCAGCAGCCAGGAAGGGACAGATCACACTGAAGCTTTCTTT.

The V and J genes are TRBV28 and TRBJ1-2; a possible D gene is TRBD1 (5 bases). The CDR3 length is 12 residues. V lost 10 bases and J 4 bases, leaving 13 bases between the germline ends. The germline CDR1 and CDR2 sequences are MDHEN and SYDVKM. The CDR3 DNA is TGTGCCATAGAGCTGGGGGGCTATGGCTACACCTTC. Encoded protein: CAIELGGYGYTF.